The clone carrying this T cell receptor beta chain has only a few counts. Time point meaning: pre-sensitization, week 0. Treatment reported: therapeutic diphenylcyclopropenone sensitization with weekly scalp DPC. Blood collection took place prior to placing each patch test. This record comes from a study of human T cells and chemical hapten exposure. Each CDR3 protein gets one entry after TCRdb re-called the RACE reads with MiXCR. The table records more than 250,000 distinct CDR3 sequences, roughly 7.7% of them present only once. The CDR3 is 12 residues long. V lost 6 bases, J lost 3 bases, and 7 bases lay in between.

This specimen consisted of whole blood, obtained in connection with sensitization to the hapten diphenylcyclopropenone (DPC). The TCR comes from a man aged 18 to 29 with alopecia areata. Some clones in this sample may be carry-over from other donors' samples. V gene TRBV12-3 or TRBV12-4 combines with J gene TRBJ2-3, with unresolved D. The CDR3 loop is CASSPRTDTQYF. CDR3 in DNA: TGTGCCAGCAGCCCGCGTACAGATACGCAGTATTTT.